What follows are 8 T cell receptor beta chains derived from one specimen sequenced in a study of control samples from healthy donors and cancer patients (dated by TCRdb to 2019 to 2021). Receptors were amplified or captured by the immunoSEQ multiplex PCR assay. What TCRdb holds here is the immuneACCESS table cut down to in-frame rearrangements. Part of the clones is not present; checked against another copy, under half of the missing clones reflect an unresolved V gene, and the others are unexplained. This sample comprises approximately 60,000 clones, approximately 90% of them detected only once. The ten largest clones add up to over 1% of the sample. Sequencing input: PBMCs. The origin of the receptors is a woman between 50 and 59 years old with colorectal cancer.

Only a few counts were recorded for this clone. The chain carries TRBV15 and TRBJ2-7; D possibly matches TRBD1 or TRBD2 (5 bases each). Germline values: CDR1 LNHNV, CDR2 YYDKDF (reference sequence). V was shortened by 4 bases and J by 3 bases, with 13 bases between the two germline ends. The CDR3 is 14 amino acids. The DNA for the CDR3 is TGTGCCACCAGCAAACCGGGACGACTCTACGAGCAGTACTTC. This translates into CATSKPGRLYEQYF.

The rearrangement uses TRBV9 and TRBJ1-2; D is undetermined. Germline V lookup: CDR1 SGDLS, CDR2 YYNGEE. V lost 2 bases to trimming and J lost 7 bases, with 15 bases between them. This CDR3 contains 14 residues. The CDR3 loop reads CASSVGPGSSGYTF. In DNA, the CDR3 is TGTGCCAGCAGCGTGGGTCCAGGATCGTCTGGCTACACCTTC. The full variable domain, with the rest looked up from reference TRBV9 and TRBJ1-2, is DSGVTQTPKHLITATGQRVTLRCSPRSGDLSVYWYQQSLDQGLQFLIQYYNGEERAKGNILERFSAQQFPDLHSELNLSSLELGDSALYFCASSVGPGSSGYTFGSGTRLTVV.

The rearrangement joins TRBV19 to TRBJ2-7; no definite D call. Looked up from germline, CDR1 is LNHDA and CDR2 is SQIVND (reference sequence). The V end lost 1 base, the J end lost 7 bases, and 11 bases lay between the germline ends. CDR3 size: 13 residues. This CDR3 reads CASSIAMGWEQYF. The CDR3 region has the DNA TGTGCCAGTAGTATAGCCATGGGTTGGGAGCAGTACTTC.

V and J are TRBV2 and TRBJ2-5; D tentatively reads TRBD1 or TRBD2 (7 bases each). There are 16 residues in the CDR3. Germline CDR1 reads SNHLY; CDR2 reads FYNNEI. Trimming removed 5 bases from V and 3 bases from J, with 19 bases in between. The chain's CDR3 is CASSPPGGQTKETQYF. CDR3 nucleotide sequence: TGTGCCAGCAGTCCTCCGGGGGGACAGACTAAAGAGACCCAGTACTTC.

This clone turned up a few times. CDR3 region: CAWTRRSGGQDTQYF. The DNA of the CDR3 is TGTGCCTGGACCCGGAGGTCGGGAGGTCAAGATACGCAGTATTTT. V is TRBV30 and J is TRBJ2-3; 7 bases agree with TRBD2. The CDR3 consists of 15 residues. The ends lost 4 bases at V and 5 bases at J; junction bases unmatched: 12. CDR1 and CDR2 (germline): GTSNPN, SVGIG (reference sequence). The full variable domain, completed using reference TRBV30 and TRBJ2-3, is SQTIHQWPATLVQPVGSPLSLECTVEGTSNPNLYWYRQAAGRGLQLLFYSVGIGQISSEVPQNLSASRPQDRQFILSSKKLLLSDSGFYLCAWTRRSGGQDTQYFGPGTRLTVL.

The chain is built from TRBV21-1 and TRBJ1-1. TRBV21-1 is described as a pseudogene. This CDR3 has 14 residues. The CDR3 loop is CASSKVTRRTEAFF. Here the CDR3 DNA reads TGTGCCAGCAGCAAAGTCACGAGACGCACTGAAGCTTTCTTT.

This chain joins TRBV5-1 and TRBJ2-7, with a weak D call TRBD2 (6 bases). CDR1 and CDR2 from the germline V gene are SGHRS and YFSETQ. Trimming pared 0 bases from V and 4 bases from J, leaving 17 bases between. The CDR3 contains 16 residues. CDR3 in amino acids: CASSLGPGLDPYEQYF. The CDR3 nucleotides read TGCGCCAGCAGCTTGGGTCCGGGACTCGACCCGTACGAGCAGTACTTC.

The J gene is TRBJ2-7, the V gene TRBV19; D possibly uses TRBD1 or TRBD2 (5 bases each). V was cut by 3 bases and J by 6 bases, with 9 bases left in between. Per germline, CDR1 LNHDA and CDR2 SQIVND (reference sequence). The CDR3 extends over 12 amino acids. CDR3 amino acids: CASSIHGGEQYF. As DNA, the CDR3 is TGTGCCAGTAGTATCCATGGGGGCGAGCAGTACTTC.